These 5 T cell receptor beta chains originate from one sample sequenced in a study of shared clonotypes between healthy human individuals. The method was immunoSEQ multiplex PCR; TCRdb's version includes in-frame clones alone and lacks a portion of them. The sample holds about 1,500,000 clones; around 95% are singletons and the top ten take approximately 1%. What was sequenced was naive CD4+ T cells sorted from blood. This sample's subset: CD45RA+ positively selected. The receptors were gathered from a man aged 25-45 years in good health.

The chain employs TRBV5-1 and TRBJ1-2; no firm D call. Germline V gives CDR1 SGHRS, CDR2 YFSETQ. V was cut by 0 bases and J by 4 bases, with 16 bases left in between. CDR3 length: 16 amino acids. The CDR3 DNA follows: TGCGCCAGCAGCTTGGGGCGGCCAGACGTCTTCTATGGCTACACCTTC. Protein sequence: CASSLGRPDVFYGYTF.

The V and J genes are TRBV5-4 and TRBJ2-3; 7 bases agree with TRBD1. The germline gives CDR1 SGHNT, CDR2 YYREEE (reference sequence). The CDR3 is made up of 15 amino acids. J gave up 5 bases and V 4 bases, and 10 bases lay outside the gene matches. For the CDR3, the DNA is TGTGCCAGCAGCCTACGGACAGGCCTGGGAGATACGCAGTATTTT. It codes for CASSLRTGLGDTQYF.

The V call is TRBV7-9, the J call TRBJ2-7; the D gene is possibly TRBD1 (6 bases). The germline V gene encodes CDR1 SEHNR and CDR2 FQNEAQ (reference sequence). The V gene lost 4 bases and the J gene lost 4 bases, with 11 bases spanning the gap. There are 13 residues in the CDR3. As DNA, the CDR3 is TGTGCCAGCAGCTCCAGGGGATTGTACGAGCAGTACTTC. It specifies CASSSRGLYEQYF.

V is TRBV6-5 and J is TRBJ1-2; D gene ambiguous. Germline V CDR1 and CDR2: MNHEY, SVGAGI. Deletions cut 5 bases from V and 0 bases from J, with 10 bases between. CDR3 length: 14 amino acids. As DNA, the CDR3 is TGTGCCAGCAGTCCCGAGACGGCTAACTATGGCTACACCTTC. Amino acids: CASSPETANYGYTF.

This chain links TRBV2 with TRBJ2-7; tentatively, D is TRBD1 (5 bases). The germline V and J ends were trimmed by 8 bases and 3 bases, with 11 bases remaining between them. The CDR3 consists of 12 residues. Looked up from germline, CDR1 is SNHLY and CDR2 is FYNNEI. The CDR3 region is CASAGRDYEQYF. The CDR3, as DNA: TGTGCCAGCGCAGGGCGAGACTACGAGCAGTACTTC.